This T cell receptor (beta chain) emerged from a study of OX40 agonist ivuxolimab in advanced cancers. Germline values: CDR1 SGHTS, CDR2 YDEGEE. The CDR3 has 11 amino acids. V lost 4 bases, J lost 14 bases, and 10 bases lay in between. Here immunoSEQ multiplex PCR was the method, and the copy in TCRdb shows in-frame clones only, minus some. The sample has 26,000 or so clones, about 87% seen once. This TCR was sampled from an adult with an advanced solid tumor such as melanoma, head and neck, liver or kidney cancer. The chain couples TRBV5-8 to TRBJ1-6; no reliable D call. The material was CD4+ or CD8+ T cells sorted from blood, obtained in a trial of the OX40 agonist ivuxolimab. The CDR3 loop reads CASSLDSTLHF. CDR3 in DNA: TGTGCCAGCAGCCTGGATAGTACCCTCCACTTT.